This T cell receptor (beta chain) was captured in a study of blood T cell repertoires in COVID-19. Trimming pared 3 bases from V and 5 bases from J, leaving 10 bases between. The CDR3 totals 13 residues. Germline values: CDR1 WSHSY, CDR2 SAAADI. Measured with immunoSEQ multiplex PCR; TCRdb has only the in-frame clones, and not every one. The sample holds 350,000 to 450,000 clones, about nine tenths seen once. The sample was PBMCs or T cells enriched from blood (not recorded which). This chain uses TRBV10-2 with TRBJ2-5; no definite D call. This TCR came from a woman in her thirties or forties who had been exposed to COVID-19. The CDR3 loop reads CASSDSRWETQYF. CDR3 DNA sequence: TGCGCCAGCAGTGACAGTCGTTGGGAGACCCAGTACTTC.